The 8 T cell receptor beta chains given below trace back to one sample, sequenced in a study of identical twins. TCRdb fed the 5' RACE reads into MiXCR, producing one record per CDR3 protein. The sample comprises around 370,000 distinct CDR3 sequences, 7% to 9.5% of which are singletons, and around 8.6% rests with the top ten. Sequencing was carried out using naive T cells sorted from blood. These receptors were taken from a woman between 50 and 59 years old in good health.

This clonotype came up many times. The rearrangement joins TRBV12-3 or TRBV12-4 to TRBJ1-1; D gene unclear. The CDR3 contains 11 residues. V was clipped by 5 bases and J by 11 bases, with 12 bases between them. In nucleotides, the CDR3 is TGTGCCAGCAGTCGGACCAAGGCCGCTTTCTTT. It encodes CASSRTKAAFF.

In nucleotides, the CDR3 is TGTGCCAGCAGCTCGGACAGGCTCTCTGGAAACACCATATATTTT. It translates to CASSSDRLSGNTIYF. The V and J genes are TRBV11-2 and TRBJ1-3; 7 bases align to TRBD1. CDR3 size: 15 residues. The germline gives CDR1 SGHAT, CDR2 FQNNGV. Trimming cost V 4 bases and J 0 bases; bases outside gene matches: 3.

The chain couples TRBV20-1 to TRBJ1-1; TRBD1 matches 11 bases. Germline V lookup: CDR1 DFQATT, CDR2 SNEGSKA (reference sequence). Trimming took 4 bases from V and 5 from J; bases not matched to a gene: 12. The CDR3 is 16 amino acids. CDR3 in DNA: TGCAGTGCTAAAGGACAGGGGGCTGTTTTGCAAACTGAAGCTTTCTTT. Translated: CSAKGQGAVLQTEAFF.

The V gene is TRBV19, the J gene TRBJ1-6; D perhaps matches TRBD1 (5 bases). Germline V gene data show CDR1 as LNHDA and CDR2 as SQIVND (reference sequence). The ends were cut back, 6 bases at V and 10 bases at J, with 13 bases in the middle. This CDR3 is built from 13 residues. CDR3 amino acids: CASRRGSESPLHF. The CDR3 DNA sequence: TGTGCCAGTAGAAGGGGATCGGAGTCACCCCTCCACTTT.

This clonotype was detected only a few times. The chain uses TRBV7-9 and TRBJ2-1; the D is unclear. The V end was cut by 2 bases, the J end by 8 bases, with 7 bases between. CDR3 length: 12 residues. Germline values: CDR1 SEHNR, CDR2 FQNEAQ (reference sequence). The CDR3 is CASSLNSDEQFF. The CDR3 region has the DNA TGTGCCAGCAGCTTAAACTCCGATGAGCAGTTCTTC.

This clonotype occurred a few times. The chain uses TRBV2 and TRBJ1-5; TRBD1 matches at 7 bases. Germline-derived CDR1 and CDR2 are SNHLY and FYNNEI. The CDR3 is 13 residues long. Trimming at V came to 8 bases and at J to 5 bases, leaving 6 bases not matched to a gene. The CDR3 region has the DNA TGTGCCAGCGCAGGACAGGTCTATCAGCCCCAGCATTTT. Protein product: CASAGQVYQPQHF.

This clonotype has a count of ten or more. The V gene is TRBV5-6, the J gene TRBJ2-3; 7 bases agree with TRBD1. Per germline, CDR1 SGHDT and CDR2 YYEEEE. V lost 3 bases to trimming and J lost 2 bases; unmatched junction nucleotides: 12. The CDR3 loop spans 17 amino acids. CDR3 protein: CASSSTGTEFYTDTQYF. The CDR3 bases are TGTGCCAGCAGCTCAACCGGGACAGAATTTTACACAGATACGCAGTATTTT.

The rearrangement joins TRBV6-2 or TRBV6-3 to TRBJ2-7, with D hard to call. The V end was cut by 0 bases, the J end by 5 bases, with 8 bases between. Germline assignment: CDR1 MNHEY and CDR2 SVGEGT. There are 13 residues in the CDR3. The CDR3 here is CASSYSVRDEQYV. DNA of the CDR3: TGTGCCAGCAGTTACTCCGTTAGGGACGAGCAGTACGTC.